These T cell receptor beta chains were read from a single sample in a study of cytomegalovirus exposure and HLA in healthy donors. The repertoire was sequenced with immunoSEQ multiplex PCR; TCRdb's copy has only in-frame clones and lacks some. Found here are 90,000 to 120,000 clones, about 80% of them singletons; the top ten hold about 3.4%. Sequenced material: PBMCs. These receptor sequences come from a middle-aged woman in good health and CMV-seronegative. CDR3s include the opening cysteine and the closing phenylalanine or tryptophan. A D gene is named only where the DNA matches it firmly. Not every row has a clone size; where given, it reads once, few, many or a size class.

v_gene	j_gene	abundance	d_gene	CDR3aa	CDR3nt
TRBV2	TRBJ1-1	NA	NA	CASSSNMNTEAFF	TGTGCCAGCAGTTCAAACATGAACACTGAAGCTTTCTTT
TRBV28	TRBJ2-3	NA	NA	CASTQYSSARTDTQYF	TGTGCCAGCACCCAGTACAGCTCAGCCCGCACAGATACGCAGTATTTT
TRBV5-6	TRBJ2-7	NA	NA	CASSLSSYEQYF	TGTGCCAGCAGCTTGTCTTCCTACGAGCAGTACTTC
TRBV7-9	TRBJ1-1	NA	NA	CASSLRGGGDTEAFF	TGTGCCAGCAGCTTAAGGGGCGGTGGGGACACTGAAGCTTTCTTT
TRBV7-9	TRBJ2-5	few	TRBD2	CASSLTSAQETQYF	TGTGCCAGCAGCTTAACTAGCGCCCAAGAGACCCAGTACTTC
TRBV27	TRBJ2-7	NA	TRBD1	CASSPGTGYEQYF	TGTGCCAGCAGTCCCGGGACAGGGTACGAGCAGTACTTC
TRBV2	TRBJ2-3	NA	TRBD2	CASSPSGVDTQYF	TGTGCCAGCAGTCCCAGCGGGGTAGATACGCAGTATTTT
TRBV6-1	TRBJ2-7	NA	TRBD1	CASRAQGSSYEQYF	TGTGCCAGCAGGGCACAGGGGTCCTCCTACGAGCAGTACTTC
TRBV28	TRBJ1-1	NA	NA	CASSSYLQGDTEAFF	TGTGCCAGCAGTTCATACCTCCAAGGGGACACTGAAGCTTTCTTT
TRBV7-9	TRBJ2-1	NA	TRBD1	CASSLPGQHNEQFF	TGTGCCAGCAGCCTCCCGGGACAGCACAATGAGCAGTTCTTC
TRBV6-1	TRBJ2-1	NA	TRBD2	CASSVSGTSYYNEQFF	TGTGCCAGCAGTGTTTCCGGGACTAGTTACTACAATGAGCAGTTCTTC
TRBV27	TRBJ2-1	once	NA	CASSSSRGLDEQFF	TGTGCCAGCAGCTCGTCCCGGGGTCTCGATGAGCAGTTCTTC
TRBV28	TRBJ2-2	NA	TRBD2	CASSKPYASGGDRNTGELFF	TGTGCCAGCAGTAAGCCTTATGCTAGCGGGGGGGACCGCAACACCGGGGAGCTGTTTTTT
TRBV11-2	TRBJ2-3	NA	TRBD1	CASSSGTGVGTDTQYF	TGTGCCAGCAGCTCCGGGACAGGGGTGGGCACAGATACGCAGTATTTT
TRBV18	TRBJ2-5	NA	NA	CASSPPNSEETQYF	TGTGCCAGCTCACCACCTAATTCTGAAGAGACCCAGTACTTC
TRBV5-4	TRBJ2-1	NA	NA	CASSFEQGFADNEQFF	TGTGCCAGCAGCTTCGAACAGGGTTTCGCGGACAATGAGCAGTTCTTC
TRBV28	TRBJ1-2	NA	TRBD1	CASTRQGEDYGYTF	TGTGCCAGCACGAGACAGGGGGAGGACTATGGCTACACCTTC
TRBV7-9	TRBJ1-1	NA	TRBD1	CASSLTQGATEAFF	TGTGCCAGCAGTTTAACTCAGGGGGCTACTGAAGCTTTCTTT
TRBV10-3	TRBJ2-7	NA	NA	CAISPGQPIYEQYF	TGTGCCATCAGCCCGGGACAACCTATCTACGAGCAGTACTTC
TRBV5-6	TRBJ2-7	NA	NA	CASSLSLEGEQYF	TGTGCCAGCAGCTTGTCTTTAGAGGGCGAGCAGTACTTC
TRBV5-1	TRBJ2-7	NA	TRBD2	CASSLGLAGESYEQYF	TGCGCCAGCAGCTTGGGGCTAGCGGGAGAATCCTACGAGCAGTACTTC
TRBV27	TRBJ2-5	NA	TRBD2	CATRTSGSGTQYF	TGTGCCACAAGGACTAGCGGTAGCGGGACCCAGTACTTC
TRBV5-5	TRBJ1-6	NA	NA	CASSFWGDSNSPLHF	TGTGCCAGCAGCTTCTGGGGGGATAGTAATTCACCCCTCCACTTT
TRBV29-1	TRBJ2-1	NA	TRBD2	CSVAGSGGVFGNEQFF	TGCAGCGTTGCAGGGTCCGGGGGGGTATTCGGCAATGAGCAGTTCTTC
TRBV16	TRBJ1-2	NA	NA	CASSQSSGGHGYTF	TGTGCCAGCAGCCAATCCTCGGGGGGCCATGGCTACACCTTC
TRBV5-1	TRBJ2-2	once	NA	CASSPLGVANTGELFF	TGCGCCAGCAGCCCGCTAGGGGTTGCGAACACCGGGGAGCTGTTTTTT
TRBV6-5	TRBJ2-7	NA	TRBD1	CASSYKAQGVEQYF	TGTGCCAGCAGTTACAAGGCACAGGGGGTCGAGCAGTACTTC
TRBV27	TRBJ2-5	NA	NA	CASSYMDSPQETQYF	TGTGCCAGCAGTTACATGGACAGCCCGCAAGAGACCCAGTACTTC
TRBV27	TRBJ1-2	NA	TRBD1	CASSPRRTGASGYTF	TGTGCCAGCAGTCCACGGAGGACAGGGGCAAGTGGCTACACCTTC
TRBV19	TRBJ1-3	NA	NA	CASKGRDSGNTIYF	TGTGCCAGTAAGGGCAGGGACTCTGGAAACACCATATATTTT
TRBV5-5	TRBJ2-7	NA	TRBD2	CASSLVTGGTYEQYF	TGTGCCAGCAGCTTGGTTACGGGGGGGACCTACGAGCAGTACTTC
TRBV28	TRBJ2-7	few	TRBD2	CASSKGLAVYEQYF	TGTGCCAGCAGTAAGGGACTAGCGGTCTACGAGCAGTACTTC
TRBV30	TRBJ1-2	NA	NA	CAWNADTDYGYTF	TGTGCCTGGAACGCCGACACGGACTATGGCTACACCTTC
TRBV5-1	TRBJ1-1	NA	TRBD1	CASSPTGVRDTEAFF	TGCGCCAGCAGCCCAACAGGGGTTAGGGACACTGAAGCTTTCTTT
TRBV5-1	TRBJ1-2	NA	TRBD1	CASSLRGGQESGYTF	TGCGCCAGCAGCTTGAGAGGGGGACAGGAAAGTGGCTACACCTTC
TRBV7-9	TRBJ2-5	few	NA	CASSLADSQETQYF	TGTGCCAGCAGCTTAGCGGACAGCCAAGAGACCCAGTACTTC
TRBV28	TRBJ2-5	few	TRBD1	CASLSGGGQYF	TGTGCCAGCTTATCAGGGGGCGGGCAGTACTTC
TRBV2	TRBJ1-5	NA	TRBD1	CASSGTGGGNQPQHF	TGTGCCAGCAGTGGGACAGGGGGCGGCAATCAGCCCCAGCATTTT
TRBV7-6	TRBJ2-1	NA	NA	CASSLGVKGFNEQFF	TGTGCCAGCAGCTTAGGGGTAAAGGGGTTCAATGAGCAGTTCTTC
TRBV9	TRBJ2-4	NA	TRBD1	CASSEGRQGADIQYF	TGTGCCAGCAGCGAGGGGCGACAGGGGGCTGACATTCAGTACTTC
TRBV2	TRBJ2-3	NA	NA	CASSEAGGGTDTQYF	TGTGCCAGCAGTGAAGCAGGGGGAGGCACAGATACGCAGTATTTT
TRBV5-1	TRBJ1-3	NA	TRBD1	CASSLMQGAGNTIYF	TGCGCCAGCAGCCTCATGCAGGGGGCTGGAAACACCATATATTTT
TRBV7-2	TRBJ2-5	few	TRBD2	CASSGGGETQYF	TGTGCCAGCAGCGGCGGGGGGGAGACCCAGTACTTC
TRBV19	TRBJ2-2	NA	NA	CASSIRGRTGELFF	TGTGCCAGTAGTATAAGAGGGCGCACCGGGGAGCTGTTTTTT
TRBV18	TRBJ2-1	NA	TRBD2	CASSPGLAGVSNEQFF	TGTGCCAGCTCACCCGGCTTAGCGGGAGTCAGCAATGAGCAGTTCTTC
TRBV18	TRBJ2-5	NA	NA	CASSRAGQETQYF	TGTGCCAGCTCACGTGCAGGGCAAGAGACCCAGTACTTC
TRBV4-2	TRBJ2-1	few	NA	CASSPQAPAGLHVMNEQFF	TGTGCCAGCAGTCCTCAAGCGCCTGCGGGACTCCACGTTATGAATGAGCAGTTCTTC